Presented here are 30 T cell receptor beta chains from one specimen sequenced in a study of post-analysis software for immune sequencing data. Study results and caveats: A handful of TRBV segments, including TRBV5-6, TRBV5-1 and TRBV20-1, were more frequent in patients than controls.

Antigens of these TCRs are unknown. Built from TCR beta cDNA, the libraries had unique molecular identifiers in them. MiXCR, applied by TCRdb to the PCR reads, yields one record per CDR3 protein. This sample has about 820,000 distinct CDR3 sequences; approximately 57% occur once, and the top ten carry approximately 4.2%. Sequencing input: blood. These TCRs come from a girl aged 10 to 17 with multiple sclerosis.

This clonotype was detected only once. The chain recombines TRBV27 with TRBJ2-3; 8 bases agree with TRBD2. Germline V gene data show CDR1 as MNHEY and CDR2 as SMNVEV (reference sequence). The J segment lost 0 bases and the V segment lost 2 bases, leaving 4 bases of the junction unmatched. CDR3 length equals 16 residues. CDR3 bases: TGTGCCAGCAGTTTAGTCGGGAGGGAGAGCACAGATACGCAGTATTTT. Translation gives CASSLVGRESTDTQYF.

The V gene is TRBV2, the J gene TRBJ2-5; D unclear. CDR3 length: 16 residues. With 2 bases removed from V and 2 bases from J, the gap between germline ends came to 15 bases. Looked up from germline, CDR1 is SNHLY and CDR2 is FYNNEI. DNA for the CDR3: TGTGCCAGCAGTGAATTTGGTGGGGTCGGACAAGAGACCCAGTACTTC. Residues: CASSEFGGVGQETQYF.

This chain uses TRBV7-2 with TRBJ2-3; 9 positions match TRBD2. Germline lookup yields CDR1 SGHTA and CDR2 FQGNSA. The CDR3 length is 14 residues. V dropped 10 bases and J dropped 1; count of bases not matched to a gene: 6. In DNA, the CDR3 is TGTGCCAACCAGCGGACTAGCGGCACAGATACGCAGTATTTT. Amino acids: CANQRTSGTDTQYF.

As DNA, the CDR3 is TGTGCCAGCAGCCCAACTTTAGGACAGGGTGACGAGCAGTACTTC. Residues: CASSPTLGQGDEQYF. V and J are TRBV7-3 and TRBJ2-4; 8 bases are shared with TRBD1. The J call is uncertain, as TRBJ2-7 better fits the DNA end. This CDR3 region has 15 residues. Germline CDR1 reads SGHTA; CDR2 reads FQGTGA.

This chain connects TRBV12-3 or TRBV12-4 to TRBJ2-5; TRBD2 matches at 7 bases. The CDR3 is made up of 14 amino acids. The V gene end was trimmed by 0 bases and the J gene end by 7 bases; junction bases not matched to a gene: 5. For the CDR3, the DNA is TGTGCCAGCAGTTTAGCGGGGGGGATAGGGACCCAGTACTTC. This sequence encodes CASSLAGGIGTQYF.

The rearrangement uses TRBV12-3 or TRBV12-4 and TRBJ2-1, with 8 bases fitting TRBD2. With 5 bases clipped from V and 1 base from J, the junction kept 7 bases outside the gene matches. This CDR3 spans 16 amino acids. CDR3 bases: TGTGCCAGCAGTCTCCGCCCGGGAGGGTCCTACAATGAGCAGTTCTTC. Translating it yields CASSLRPGGSYNEQFF.

The chain is built from TRBV3-1 and TRBJ2-7, with 11 positions matching TRBD2. The trim removed 3 bases at V and 3 bases at J, leaving 1 base unmatched. This CDR3 spans 14 amino acids. CDR1 is LGHDT and CDR2 is YNNKEL in the germline V gene (reference sequence). Here the CDR3 DNA reads TGTGCCAGCAGCCAGACTAGCGGGGTCTACGAGCAGTACTTC. It codes for CASSQTSGVYEQYF.

The rearrangement links TRBV11-2 to TRBJ2-6; 9 positions match TRBD2. The trim removed 0 bases at V and 2 bases at J, leaving 8 bases unmatched. This CDR3 contains 19 residues. Looked up from germline, CDR1 is SGHAT and CDR2 is FQNNGV. The chain's CDR3 is CASSLDRRRGGPGANVLTF. CDR3 nucleotides: TGTGCCAGCAGCTTAGATCGGCGGCGGGGGGGCCCTGGGGCCAACGTCCTGACTTTC.

The V and J genes are TRBV5-1 and TRBJ2-6; 7 nucleotides match TRBD1. CDR1 and CDR2 from the germline V gene are SGHRS and YFSETQ. This CDR3 has 18 amino acids. With 3 bases clipped from V and 0 bases from J, the junction kept 9 bases outside the gene matches. CDR3 nucleotide sequence: TGCGCCAGCAGCTCCCGGGACAGCAAGCCCTCTGGGGCCAACGTCCTGACTTTC. The encoded protein is CASSSRDSKPSGANVLTF.

The gene calls are TRBV20-1 and TRBJ2-7, with 11 bases aligning to TRBD2. The CDR3 contains 14 residues. V lost 6 bases to trimming and J lost 7 bases; unmatched junction nucleotides: 11. Germline V lookup: CDR1 DFQATT, CDR2 SNEGSKA (reference sequence). CDR3 loop: CSAQTSGVYNEQYF. CDR3 DNA: TGCAGTGCGCAGACTAGCGGGGTCTACAATGAGCAGTACTTC.

The V and J genes are TRBV6-6 and TRBJ2-5, with D uncertain. The assigned J gene may be wrong: the sequence end matches TRBJ2-7 better. Looked up from germline, CDR1 is MNHNY and CDR2 is SVGAGI (reference sequence). The CDR3 covers 15 residues. The CDR3 nucleotides read TGTGCCAGCAGTGCCAACCTAATACGTAGTTACGAGCAGTACTTC. This codes for CASSANLIRSYEQYF.

This chain uses TRBV27 with TRBJ1-2, with no clear D. Germline V lookup: CDR1 MNHEY, CDR2 SMNVEV (reference sequence). The CDR3 length is 15 residues. V lost 10 bases to trimming and J lost 4 bases, with 22 bases between them. The DNA for the CDR3 is TGTGCCACCAGCCTTATGTGGGAAGATGGCTATGGCTACACCTTC. Its translation is CATSLMWEDGYGYTF.

This clonotype turned up a few times. The genes are TRBV30 and TRBJ2-5, with 7 bases identical to TRBD1. V trimming: 5 bases; J trimming: 11 bases; junction bases outside the gene matches: 8. Germline CDR1 reads GTSNPN; CDR2 reads SVGIG (reference sequence). The CDR3 is made up of 11 amino acids. The chain's CDR3 is CAWDRAREQYF. The CDR3 DNA follows: TGTGCCTGGGACAGGGCTAGGGAGCAGTACTTC.

This clonotype has only a few counts. The chain combines TRBV6-4 with TRBJ2-3, with 8 bases lining up with TRBD2. The CDR3 is 16 amino acids. Germline CDR1 reads MRHNA; CDR2 reads SNTAGT. J gave up 1 base and V 0 bases, and 3 bases lay outside the gene matches. This CDR3 is CASSDSPAGGTDTQYF. In DNA form, the CDR3 reads TGTGCCAGCAGTGACTCCCCAGCGGGGGGCACAGATACGCAGTATTTT.

The chain is built from TRBV20-1 and TRBJ2-3; D gene ambiguous. Per the germline V gene, CDR1 is DFQATT and CDR2 is SNEGSKA (reference sequence). V lost 6 bases and J lost 5, with 18 bases in between. The CDR3 contains 14 residues. CDR3 region: CSARLAREGDTQYF. CDR3 bases: TGCAGTGCGAGGCTCGCGCGAGAAGGAGATACGCAGTATTTT.

The sample holds a few counts of this clonotype. V usage is TRBV3-1 and J usage is TRBJ2-1; TRBD2 agrees at 10 bases. This CDR3 is built from 17 residues. Trimming at V came to 0 bases and at J to 8 bases, leaving 10 bases not matched to a gene. Germline V gives CDR1 LGHDT, CDR2 YNNKEL (reference sequence). In DNA form, the CDR3 reads TGTGCCAGCAGCCAAGATTTTAGGGCTAGCGGGAGTGATGAGCAGTTCTTC. Its translation: CASSQDFRASGSDEQFF.

The chain is built from TRBV21-1 and TRBJ2-3; TRBD2 is taken as the D call from the table, unchecked against the DNA. TRBV21-1 is a known pseudogene. This CDR3 contains 17 residues. The CDR3 sequence is CASSNFRQPFRTDTQYF. As DNA, the CDR3 is TGTGCCAGCAGCAATTTTCGGCAGCCCTTTCGCACAGATACGCAGTATTTT.

This clonotype was seen more than once but under ten times. The chain joins TRBV5-6 to TRBJ1-1; weak D call: TRBD1 (5 bases). The V gene's germline CDR1 is SGHDT and CDR2 YYEEEE. V was clipped by 4 bases and J by 1 base, with 14 bases between them. The CDR3 length is 15 residues. CDR3 loop: CASSLRGGANTEAFF. DNA of the CDR3: TGTGCCAGCAGCCTGAGGGGCGGCGCGAACACTGAAGCTTTCTTT.

The chain links TRBV20-1 to TRBJ2-1; 9 bases are shared with TRBD1. Near its end, the DNA agrees better with TRBJ2-7, so the J call may be wrong. The length of the CDR3 is 16 residues. Germline lookup yields CDR1 DFQATT and CDR2 SNEGSKA (reference sequence). The CDR3 sequence: CSARDTAGTGNYEQYF. As DNA, the CDR3 is TGCAGTGCTAGAGATACCGCCGGGACAGGGAACTACGAGCAGTACTTC.

The V gene is TRBV20-1, the J gene TRBJ2-1; D remains ambiguous. CDR1 is DFQATT and CDR2 is SNEGSKA in the germline V gene (reference sequence). V was clipped by 1 base and J by 0 bases, with 10 bases between them. CDR3 length: 15 residues. The CDR3 loop is CSARVGASSYNEQFF. CDR3 sequence (DNA): TGCAGTGCTAGAGTGGGTGCTAGCTCCTACAATGAGCAGTTCTTC.

The rearrangement uses TRBV2 and TRBJ2-1, with 13 bases lining up with TRBD2. CDR3 size: 19 residues. Trimming cost V 5 bases and J 7 bases; bases outside gene matches: 17. The germline gives CDR1 SNHLY, CDR2 FYNNEI. CDR3 bases: TGTGCCAGCAGTAGGACAGTTTCGTGGACTAGCGGGAGTGGTAATGAGCAGTTCTTC. Its translation: CASSRTVSWTSGSGNEQFF.

The gene calls are TRBV5-1 and TRBJ1-5; 7 nucleotides agree with TRBD1. The length of the CDR3 is 16 residues. The germline V gene has CDR1 SGHRS and CDR2 YFSETQ. The ends lost 0 bases at V and 8 bases at J; junction bases unmatched: 11. CDR3 DNA: TGCGCCAGCAGCTTGGAGCCGGACAGGACCTATAAGCCCCAGCATTTT. This encodes CASSLEPDRTYKPQHF.

This sequence joins TRBV5-1 and TRBJ2-7; tentative D call: TRBD2 (5 bases). This CDR3 has 13 residues. Germline V gene data show CDR1 as SGHRS and CDR2 as YFSETQ. V was shortened by 0 bases and J by 7 bases, with 11 bases between the two germline ends. CDR3 bases: TGCGCCAGCAGCTTGGGACCCGAGGGAGAGCAGTACTTC. The encoded protein is CASSLGPEGEQYF. The full variable domain, completed using reference TRBV5-1 and TRBJ2-7, is KAGVTQTPRYLIKTRGQQVTLSCSPISGHRSVSWYQQTPGQGLQFLFEYFSETQRNKGNFPGRFSGRQFSNSRSEMNVSTLELGDSALYLCASSLGPEGEQYFGPGTRLTVT.

The V and J genes are TRBV11-2 and TRBJ2-7; D may be TRBD1 or TRBD2 (6 bases each). Germline CDR1 reads SGHAT; CDR2 reads FQNNGV. The CDR3 extends over 13 amino acids. Trimming left V 0 bases short and J 11 bases short, with 14 bases between. Here the CDR3 reads CASSLEAMGGKYF. CDR3 DNA: TGTGCCAGCAGCTTAGAGGCTATGGGGGGCAAGTACTTC.

The chain has TRBV29-1 and TRBJ2-1, with 9 bases matching TRBD1. The CDR3 extends over 13 amino acids. V gave up 7 bases and J gave up 6 bases; unmatched junction bases: 7. Germline loops: CDR1 SQVTM, CDR2 ANQGSEA. CDR3 protein: CSAPGQGTNEQFF. The CDR3, as DNA: TGCAGCGCTCCGGGACAGGGAACCAATGAGCAGTTCTTC.

This chain connects TRBV15 to TRBJ2-5; 11 positions agree with TRBD2. This CDR3 is built from 15 residues. The V segment lost 5 bases and the J segment 11 bases; nucleotides outside the gene matches: 13. Germline CDR1 and CDR2: LNHNV and YYDKDF (reference sequence). Here the CDR3 reads CATSEGLAADREQYF. As DNA, the CDR3 is TGTGCCACCAGCGAGGGACTAGCGGCCGATCGTGAGCAGTACTTC.

This rearrangement joins TRBV24-1 to TRBJ1-2; the D is unclear. CDR1 KGHDR and CDR2 SFDVKD come from the germline V gene. V lost 4 bases to trimming and J lost 1 base, with 9 bases between them. The CDR3 contains 14 residues. The CDR3: CATSDHGSNYGYTF. The CDR3 coding sequence is TGTGCCACCAGTGACCACGGGAGTAACTATGGCTACACCTTC.

J is TRBJ2-7 and V is TRBV12-3 or TRBV12-4; 14 bases fit TRBD2. The CDR3 is 17 amino acids. V lost 1 base, J lost 0 bases, and 2 bases stayed unmatched. CDR3 DNA sequence: TGTGCCAGCAGTTTAGGGACTAGCGGGAGGCGCTCCTACGAGCAGTACTTC. Amino acid sequence: CASSLGTSGRRSYEQYF.

This clonotype was observed a single time. The J gene is TRBJ2-2, the V gene TRBV5-1; 9 positions agree with TRBD1. The CDR3 contains 15 residues. Germline V CDR1 and CDR2: SGHRS, YFSETQ. V shed 3 bases, J shed 3 bases, and the junction held 3 bases outside the gene matches. CDR3 region: CASSYGTGYTGELFF. The DNA of the CDR3 is TGCGCCAGCAGCTACGGGACAGGGTACACCGGGGAGCTGTTTTTT.

The chain has TRBV5-1 and TRBJ1-4; perhaps TRBD1 as D (6 bases). This CDR3 is built from 14 residues. Between the trimmed V and J ends, which lost 4 bases and 7 bases, there was a span of 14 bases. CDR1 is SGHRS, CDR2 YFSETQ, per germline. Here the CDR3 reads CASSPRGSGEKLFF. CDR3 nucleotides: TGCGCCAGCAGCCCGAGGGGGTCGGGTGAAAAACTGTTTTTT.